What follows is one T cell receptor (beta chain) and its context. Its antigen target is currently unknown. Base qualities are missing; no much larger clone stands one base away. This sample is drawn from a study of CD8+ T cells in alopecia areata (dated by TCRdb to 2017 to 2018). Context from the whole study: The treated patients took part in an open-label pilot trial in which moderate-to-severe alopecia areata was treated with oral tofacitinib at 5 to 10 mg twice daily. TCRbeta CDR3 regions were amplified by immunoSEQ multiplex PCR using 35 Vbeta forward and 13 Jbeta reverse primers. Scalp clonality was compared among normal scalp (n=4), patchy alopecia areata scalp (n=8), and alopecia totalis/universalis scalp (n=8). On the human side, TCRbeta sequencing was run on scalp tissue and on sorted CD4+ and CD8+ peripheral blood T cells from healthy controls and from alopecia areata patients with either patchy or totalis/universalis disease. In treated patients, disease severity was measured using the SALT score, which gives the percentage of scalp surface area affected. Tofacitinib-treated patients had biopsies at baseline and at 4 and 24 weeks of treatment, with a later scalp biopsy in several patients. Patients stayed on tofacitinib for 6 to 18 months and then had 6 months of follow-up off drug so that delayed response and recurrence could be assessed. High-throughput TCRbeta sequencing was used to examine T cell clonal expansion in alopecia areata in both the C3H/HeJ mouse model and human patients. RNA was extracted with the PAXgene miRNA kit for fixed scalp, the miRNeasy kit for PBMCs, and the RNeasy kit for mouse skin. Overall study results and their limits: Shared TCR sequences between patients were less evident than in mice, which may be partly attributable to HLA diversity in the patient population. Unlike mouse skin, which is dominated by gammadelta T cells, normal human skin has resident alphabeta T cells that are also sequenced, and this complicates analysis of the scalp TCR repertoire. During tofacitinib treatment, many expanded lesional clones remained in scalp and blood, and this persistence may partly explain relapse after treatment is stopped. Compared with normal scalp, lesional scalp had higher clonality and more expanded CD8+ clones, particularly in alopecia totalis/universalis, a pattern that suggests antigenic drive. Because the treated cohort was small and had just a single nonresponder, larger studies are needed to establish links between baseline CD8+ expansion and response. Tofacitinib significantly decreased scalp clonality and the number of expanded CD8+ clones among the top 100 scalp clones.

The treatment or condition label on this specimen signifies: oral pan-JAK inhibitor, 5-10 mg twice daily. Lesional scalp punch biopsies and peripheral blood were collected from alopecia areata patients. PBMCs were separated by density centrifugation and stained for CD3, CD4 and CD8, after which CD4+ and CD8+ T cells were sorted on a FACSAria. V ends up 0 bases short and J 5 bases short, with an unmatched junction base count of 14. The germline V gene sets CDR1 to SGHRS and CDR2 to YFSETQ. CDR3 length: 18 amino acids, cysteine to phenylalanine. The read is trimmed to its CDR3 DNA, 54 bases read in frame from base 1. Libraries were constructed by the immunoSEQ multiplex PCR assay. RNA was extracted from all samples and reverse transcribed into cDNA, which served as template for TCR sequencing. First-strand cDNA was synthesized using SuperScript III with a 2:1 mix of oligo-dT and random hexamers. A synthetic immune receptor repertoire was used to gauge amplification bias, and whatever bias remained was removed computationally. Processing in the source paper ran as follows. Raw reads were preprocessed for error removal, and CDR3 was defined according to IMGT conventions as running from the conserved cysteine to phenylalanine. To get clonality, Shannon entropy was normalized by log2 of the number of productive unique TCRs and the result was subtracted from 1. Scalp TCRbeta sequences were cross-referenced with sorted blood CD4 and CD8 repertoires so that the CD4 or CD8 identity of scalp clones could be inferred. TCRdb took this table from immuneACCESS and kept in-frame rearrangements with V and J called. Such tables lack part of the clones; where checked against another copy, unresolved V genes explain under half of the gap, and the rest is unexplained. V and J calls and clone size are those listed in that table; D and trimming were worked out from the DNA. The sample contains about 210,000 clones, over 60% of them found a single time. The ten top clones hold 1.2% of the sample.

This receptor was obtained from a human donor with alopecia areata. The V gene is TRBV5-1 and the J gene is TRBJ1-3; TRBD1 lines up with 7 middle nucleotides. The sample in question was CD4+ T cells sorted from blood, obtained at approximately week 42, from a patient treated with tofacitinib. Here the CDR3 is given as CASSLGTLSTGNRNTIYF. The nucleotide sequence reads TGCGCCAGCAGCTTGGGGACGCTTTCGACAGGGAATCGAAACACCATATATTTT.